This TCR beta chain was found in a study of cytomegalovirus exposure and HLA in healthy donors. Study-wide points: Later, an analysis found that TCR clusters from the first cohort tended to co-occur in the roughly 120 validation repertoires.

The donors formed part of the approximately 120-subject validation cohort, distinct from the roughly 670-subject first cohort. About this clone: Its antigen remains unknown.

The data were produced by immunoSEQ multiplex PCR, yet TCRdb's version contains in-frame clones alone and is incomplete. Altogether tens of thousands of clones are present, 96% being singletons, with the ten largest covering 0.6% to 0.85%. Trimming stripped 6 bases from V and 4 bases from J, with 8 bases between. Germline V gene data show CDR1 as SGHAT and CDR2 as FQNNGV. This CDR3 is 12 amino acids long. The sequencing sample was made of PBMCs. This chain uses TRBV11-2 with TRBJ2-3, with unresolved D. This TCR was recovered from a man younger than 35 in good health and CMV-seronegative. In DNA, the CDR3 is TGTGCCAGCAGGACTTTGGCAGATACGCAGTATTTT. This encodes CASRTLADTQYF.